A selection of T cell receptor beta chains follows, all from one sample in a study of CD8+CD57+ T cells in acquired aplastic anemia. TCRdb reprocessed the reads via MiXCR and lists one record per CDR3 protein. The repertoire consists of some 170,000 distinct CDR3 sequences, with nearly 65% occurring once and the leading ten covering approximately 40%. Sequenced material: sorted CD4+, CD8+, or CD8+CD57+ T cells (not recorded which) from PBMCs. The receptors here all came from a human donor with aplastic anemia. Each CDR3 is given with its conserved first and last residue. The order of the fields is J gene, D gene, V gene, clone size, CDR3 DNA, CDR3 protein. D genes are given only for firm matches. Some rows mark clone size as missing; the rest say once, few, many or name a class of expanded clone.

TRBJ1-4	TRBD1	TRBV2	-	TGTGCCAGCAGTGAACAGGGGGTTAATAATGAAAAACTGTTTTTT	CASSEQGVNNEKLFF
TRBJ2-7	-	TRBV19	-	TGTGCCAGTGCTCTAGGGGGAGTCTACGAGCAGTACTTC	CASALGGVYEQYF
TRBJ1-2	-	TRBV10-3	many	TGTGCCATCGGCAGGGGTAGTGGCTACACCTTC	CAIGRGSGYTF
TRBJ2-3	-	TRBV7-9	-	TGTGCCAGCAGCGGAGGGGGGGGGGGGGCCACAGATACGCAGTATTTT	CASSGGGGGATDTQYF
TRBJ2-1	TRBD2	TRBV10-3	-	TGTGCCGCGGGGGCTAGCGGGGGGAAAAATAACAATGAGCAGTTCTTC	CAAGASGGKNNNEQFF
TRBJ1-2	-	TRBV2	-	TGTGCCAGCAGCTTAGTGCCCGGGGGGCCCGTCTATGGCTACACCTTC	CASSLVPGGPVYGYTF
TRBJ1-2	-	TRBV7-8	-	TGTGCCAGCAGCTTAGCGGGGGATCGGGGCTACACCTTC	CASSLAGDRGYTF
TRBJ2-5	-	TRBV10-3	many	TGTGCCATCAGTGAGTCGGTTGGAGAGACCCAGTACTTC	CAISESVGETQYF
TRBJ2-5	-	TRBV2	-	TGTGCCAGCAGTGAAGGGGCTAGCAATCAGGAGACCCAGTACTTC	CASSEGASNQETQYF
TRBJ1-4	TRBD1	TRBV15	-	TGTGCCACCAGCAGACCGGACAGGGTAAATGAAAAACTGTTTTTT	CATSRPDRVNEKLFF
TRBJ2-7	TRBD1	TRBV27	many	TGTGCCAGCAGTTTCGGACAGGGAATCTACGAGCAGTACTTC	CASSFGQGIYEQYF
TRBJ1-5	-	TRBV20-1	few	TGCAGTGCTACCCAACAGGATCAGCCCCAGCATTTT	CSATQQDQPQHF
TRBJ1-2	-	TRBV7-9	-	TGTGCCAGCAGCGTAGTTGAGGGGACCTCCTATGGCTACACCTTC	CASSVVEGTSYGYTF
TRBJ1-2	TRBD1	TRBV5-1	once	TGCGCCAGCAGCTTGGTGGCAGGGGGATATGGCTACACCTTC	CASSLVAGGYGYTF
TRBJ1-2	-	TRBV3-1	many	TGTGCCAGCAGCCAGGGAACGGAACAGGGCCCTTGGGGCTACACCTTC	CASSQGTEQGPWGYTF
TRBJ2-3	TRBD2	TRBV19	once	TGTGCCAGTAGCAACGGACTAGAAAACACAGATACGCAGTATTTT	CASSNGLENTDTQYF
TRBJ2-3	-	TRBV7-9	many	TGTGCCAGCAGCCCTCAGAATGAGCCCACAGATACGCAGTATTTT	CASSPQNEPTDTQYF
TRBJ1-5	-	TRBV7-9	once	TGTGCCAGCAGCGATATCAGGGAGTCGGGTCAGCCCCAGCATTTT	CASSDIRESGQPQHF
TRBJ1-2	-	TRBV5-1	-	TGCGCCAGCAGCCTGGGTGGGACATCCGATGGCTACACCTTC	CASSLGGTSDGYTF
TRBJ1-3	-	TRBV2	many	TGTGCCAGCAGGAACTCTGGAAACACCATATATTTT	CASRNSGNTIYF
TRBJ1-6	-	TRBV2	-	TGTGCCAGCAGTGATTCGAGGGGTTCACCCCTCCACTTT	CASSDSRGSPLHF
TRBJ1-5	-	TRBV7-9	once	TGTACCAGCAGCTTAGGCAATCAGCCCCAGCATTTT	CTSSLGNQPQHF
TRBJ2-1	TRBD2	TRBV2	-	TGTGCCAGCAGCCGACTAGCGGGGGGGTCCTACAATGAGCAGTTCTTC	CASSRLAGGSYNEQFF
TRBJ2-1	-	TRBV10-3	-	TGTGCCATCAGTGACACCAGGTCGCAGTTCTTC	CAISDTRSQFF
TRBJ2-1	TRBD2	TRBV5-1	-	TGCGCCAGCAGCAGGGGGACTAGCGGGAGCAATGAGCAGTTCTTC	CASSRGTSGSNEQFF
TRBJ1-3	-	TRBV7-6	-	TGTGCCAGCAGCGAACAATCTATCTCTGGAAACACCATATATTTT	CASSEQSISGNTIYF
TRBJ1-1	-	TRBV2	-	TGTGCCAGCAGTGACGGCAGGGTGAACACTGAAGCTTTCTTT	CASSDGRVNTEAFF
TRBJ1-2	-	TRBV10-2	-	TGCGCCAGCAGTGAGTCCCGCTATGGCTACACCTTC	CASSESRYGYTF
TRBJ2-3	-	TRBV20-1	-	TGCAGTGCCTTGACTAGAGCAGATACGCAGTATTTT	CSALTRADTQYF
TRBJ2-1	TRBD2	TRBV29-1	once	TGCAGCGACGGACTAGCGGGGGGTGAGCAGTTCTTC	CSDGLAGGEQFF
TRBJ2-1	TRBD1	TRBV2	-	TGTGCCAGCAGTGTAGGACAGGGATACAATGAGCAGTTCTTC	CASSVGQGYNEQFF
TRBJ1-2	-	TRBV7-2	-	TGTGCCAGCAGCTTAACAGGGAAAAACTATGGCTACACCTTC	CASSLTGKNYGYTF
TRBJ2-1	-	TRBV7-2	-	TGTGCCAGCAGCTTAGCGGGAATCGGCTACAATGAGCAGTTCTTC	CASSLAGIGYNEQFF
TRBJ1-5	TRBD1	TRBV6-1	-	TGTGCCAGCAGTGCACTAGGACAGGGCGGTGGACCCCAGCATTTT	CASSALGQGGGPQHF
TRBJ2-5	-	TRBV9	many	TGTGCCAGCAGCGTAGCGGGAGAAGGGGGAGAGACCCAGTACTTC	CASSVAGEGGETQYF
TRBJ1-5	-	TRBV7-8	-	TGTGCCAGCAGCCCCCTTGGGGCCGTCCAGGCCCAGCATTTT	CASSPLGAVQAQHF
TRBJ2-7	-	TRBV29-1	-	TGCAGCATCCGAACTTCCTACTACGAGCAGTACTTC	CSIRTSYYEQYF
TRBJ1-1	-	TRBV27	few	TGTGCCAGCAGTTTATCGCGCAGCGCCGAAGCTTTCTTT	CASSLSRSAEAFF
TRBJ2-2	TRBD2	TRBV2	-	TGTGCCAGCGCAACCGGGACTAGCCGTTCCGGGGAGCTGTTTTTT	CASATGTSRSGELFF
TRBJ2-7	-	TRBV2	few	TGTGCCAGCAGGACAGCTTACGAGCAGTACTTC	CASRTAYEQYF
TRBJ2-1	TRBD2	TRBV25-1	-	TGTGCCAGCAGACCCGGGACTAGCGGGGGAGACGGCAATGAGTGGCAGTTCTTC	CASRPGTSGGDGNEWQFF
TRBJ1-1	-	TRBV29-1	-	TGCAGCGTTCATGGGGGAAGGAACACTGAAGCTTTCTTT	CSVHGGRNTEAFF
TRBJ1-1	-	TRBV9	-	TGTGCCAGCAGCGCCAGTCTGCGGCGGGACACTGAAGCTTTCTTT	CASSASLRRDTEAFF
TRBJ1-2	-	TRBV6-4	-	TGTGCCAGCAGTGACGGGTCGGGTCAGAATGGCTACACCTTC	CASSDGSGQNGYTF
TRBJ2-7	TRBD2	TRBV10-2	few	TGCGCCAGCAGTGAGTCGGCGGGGGGTAGCGAGCAGTACTTC	CASSESAGGSEQYF
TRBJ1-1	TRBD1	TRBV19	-	TGTGCCAGTAGTATGGGGACAGGGTGGAACACTGAAGCTTTCTTT	CASSMGTGWNTEAFF
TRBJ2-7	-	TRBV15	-	TGTGCCACCAGCAGAGATACAGTTACCTACGAGCAGTACTTC	CATSRDTVTYEQYF
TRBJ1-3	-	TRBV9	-	TGCGCCAGCAGCCAAGATCCCAGTGGAAACACCATATATTTT	CASSQDPSGNTIYF
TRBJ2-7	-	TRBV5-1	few	TGCGCCAGCAGCCACAATGACAGGAACTCCTACGAGCAGTACTTC	CASSHNDRNSYEQYF
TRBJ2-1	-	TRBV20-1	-	TGCAGTGCTAGAGCTTGGGGCGACCTAAAGGATGAGCAGTTCTTC	CSARAWGDLKDEQFF
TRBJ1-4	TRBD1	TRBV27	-	TGTGCCAGCAGTCCATTCGGACAGGGGCGAATGAAGTATCTGTTTTTT	CASSPFGQGRMKYLFF
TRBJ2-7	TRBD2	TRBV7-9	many	TGTGCCAGCAGCTTAGCGCAGGGACTATTCTACGAGCAGTACTTC	CASSLAQGLFYEQYF
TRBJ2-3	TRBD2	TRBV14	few	TGTGCCAGCAGGGCTAGCGGCTATACGCAGTATTTT	CASRASGYTQYF
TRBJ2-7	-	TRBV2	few	TGTGCCAGCAGACGGACCTTCTACGAGCAGTACTTC	CASRRTFYEQYF
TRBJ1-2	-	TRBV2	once	TGTGCCAGCACCCACGACCTGGGGGGCTACACCTTC	CASTHDLGGYTF
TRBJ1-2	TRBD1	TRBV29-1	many	TGCAGCGTTGTAGGGGGGGACAGCTATGGCTACACCTTC	CSVVGGDSYGYTF
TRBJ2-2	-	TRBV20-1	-	TGCAGTGCTAGAGATAACAGTAACACCGGGGGGCTGTTTTTT	CSARDNSNTGGLFF
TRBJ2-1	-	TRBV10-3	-	TGTGCCATCAGTGAAGGCGCGGGGTACAAAAATGAGCAGTTCTTC	CAISEGAGYKNEQFF
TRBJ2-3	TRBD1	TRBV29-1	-	TGCAGCGTTGAAGGTGGGACAGGGGTTGGGTGGGATACGCAGTATTTT	CSVEGGTGVGWDTQYF